This T cell receptor (beta chain) was sequenced for a study of shared clonotypes between healthy human individuals. The CDR3 contains 15 residues. Losses at the gene ends were 5 bases for V and 6 bases for J; bases not matched to a gene: 5. CDR1 SGHAT and CDR2 FQNNGV come from the germline V gene. Cells designated naive CD8 were CD45RO-negative and were positively selected for CCR7, with terminally differentiated effector memory CD45RA+ cells excluded. The table came from immunoSEQ multiplex PCR; TCRdb's copy has only in-frame clones and leaves some out. The table shows 550,000 to 600,000 clones, with nearly 98% occurring only once. On this clone itself: Its antigen is undetermined.

General study results and limits: Sampling covered blood only; tissue repertoires likely differ. Several donors shared roughly 5% of their naive CD4 clonotypes.

The receptor's source is a man younger than 40 in good health. The source material was naive CD8+ T cells sorted from blood. The gene calls are TRBV11-2 and TRBJ2-1; TRBD2 matches 12 bases. In DNA, the CDR3 is TGTGCCAGCAGCCGGACTAGCGGGACCCGCAATGAGCAGTTCTTC. Residues: CASSRTSGTRNEQFF.